This TCR beta chain originates from a study of blood T cell repertoires in COVID-19. On the study more broadly: T cells, B-cell-depleted T cells, or PBMCs provided the cDNA or gDNA that served as material.

The Seattle patients joined while their infection was active and were tracked longitudinally afterward. The CDR3 loop spans 14 amino acids. V was pared by 8 bases and J by 1 base, with 14 bases between. CDR1 LNHDA and CDR2 SQIVND come from the germline V gene (reference sequence). In the source study's methods: The authors estimated nucleated cell counts from reference gene primer amplification. TCRdb's table, derived via immunoSEQ multiplex PCR, lists solely in-frame clones and lacks some. The DNA was the basis for D and trimming; V, J and clone size are from that table. The sample shows about 370,000 clones, around 87% of them seen only once.

The chain combines TRBV19 with TRBJ1-1; TRBD1 is a possible D gene (5 bases). The receptor was derived from a young woman with COVID-19, enrolled during active disease. The sample was peripheral blood. CDR3 in amino acids: CASRPETENTEAFF. The CDR3 bases are TGTGCCAGTCGGCCGGAGACAGAGAACACTGAAGCTTTCTTT.